The source of this T cell receptor beta chain is a study of graft-versus-host responses after intestinal transplantation. A remark on this clone: Its antigen is still unknown.

General study points: When patients had graft-donor T cell macrochimerism, their allografts held high graft-versus-host to host-versus-graft clonal ratios.

Per germline, CDR1 MNHEY and CDR2 SVGAGI. CDR3 size: 14 residues. Trimming took 6 bases from V and 3 from J; bases not matched to a gene: 4. Here immunoSEQ multiplex PCR was the method, and the copy in TCRdb shows in-frame clones only, minus some. This sample has under 75,000 clones, with around 89% found just once. J is TRBJ1-2 and V is TRBV6-5, with 10 bases lining up with TRBD1. The clonotype originates from a human donor who was the organ donor for an intestinal transplant. Sequencing was performed on unstimulated CD8+ T cells sorted from spleen or lymph node cells, taken before transplant. For the CDR3, the DNA is TGTGCCAGCAGGTTGACAGGGGGCGACTATGGCTACACCTTC. Protein product: CASRLTGGDYGYTF.